Below are 17 T cell receptor beta chains sequenced from a single sample in a study of technical replicates of blood from a handful of donors. Data came from immunoSEQ multiplex PCR; TCRdb stores just in-frame clones and leaves some out. The repertoire consists of tens of thousands of clones, with approximately 90% occurring once and the leading ten covering roughly 0.41%. Sequenced material: T cells isolated from PBMCs. The receptors were gathered from a human donor in good health.

The chain employs TRBV6-5 and TRBJ2-1; 9 bases line up with TRBD2. After removal of 2 bases from V and 7 bases from J, the junction contained 6 bases not matched to a gene. This CDR3 is built from 15 residues. Germline loops: CDR1 MNHEY, CDR2 SVGAGI. As DNA, the CDR3 is TGTGCCAGCAGTTACGGCGGGAGGGCCGCTAATGAGCAGTTCTTC. Encoded protein: CASSYGGRAANEQFF.

The chain employs TRBV27 and TRBJ2-5; 7 nucleotides agree with TRBD1. V lost 2 bases, J lost 5 bases, and 8 bases stayed unmatched. Germline V gives CDR1 MNHEY, CDR2 SMNVEV (reference sequence). This CDR3 is 15 amino acids long. The chain's CDR3 is CASSLGYRGGETQYF. CDR3 nucleotide sequence: TGTGCCAGCAGTTTAGGATACAGGGGTGGGGAGACCCAGTACTTC.

The rearrangement uses TRBV7-3 and TRBJ2-2; a possible D gene is TRBD1 (6 bases). Trimming took 5 bases from V and 4 from J, leaving 20 bases between them. CDR3 size: 17 residues. Per germline, CDR1 SGHTA and CDR2 FQGTGA. The CDR3 region is CASSAQGTTTFTGELFF. CDR3 nucleotides: TGTGCCAGCAGCGCACAGGGAACCACGACCTTCACCGGGGAGCTGTTTTTT.

This clone was recorded only once. The chain recombines TRBV27 with TRBJ1-1; 9 bases fit TRBD1. Germline loops: CDR1 MNHEY, CDR2 SMNVEV (reference sequence). V shed 10 bases and J 6 bases; nucleotides not matched to a gene: 12. The length of the CDR3 is 14 residues. The CDR3 region is CATRRDREIPEAFF. The DNA of the CDR3 is TGTGCCACCCGCCGGGACAGGGAAATCCCTGAAGCTTTCTTT.

The chain recombines TRBV14 with TRBJ2-5; D not resolved. The ends were cut back, 1 base at V and 5 bases at J, with 5 bases in the middle. CDR3 size: 12 residues. Germline V gene sequence: CDR1 SGHDN, CDR2 FVKESK. CDR3 sequence: CASSQVYETQYF. DNA for the CDR3: TGTGCCAGCAGCCAAGTTTATGAGACCCAGTACTTC.

V and J are TRBV6-5 and TRBJ2-1, with D possibly matching TRBD1 (5 bases). The V gene lost 4 bases and the J gene lost 6 bases, with 10 bases spanning the gap. The CDR3 is made up of 13 amino acids. From germline, CDR1 is MNHEY and CDR2 SVGAGI. The CDR3 sequence: CASSLGPGNEQFF. DNA of the CDR3: TGTGCCAGCAGTTTGGGGCCGGGCAATGAGCAGTTCTTC.

This chain links TRBV19 with TRBJ2-7; 14 positions agree with TRBD2. Unmatched junction bases numbered 7, after V lost 5 bases and J lost 4 bases. CDR1 LNHDA and CDR2 SQIVND come from the germline V gene (reference sequence). The CDR3 has 16 amino acids. The CDR3 here is CASSWGGLAGVYEQYF. The CDR3 nucleotides read TGTGCCAGTAGTTGGGGGGGACTAGCGGGAGTATACGAGCAGTACTTC.

This clone was observed a handful of times. The chain has TRBV20-1 and TRBJ1-1; 12 bases are a match to TRBD1. The CDR3 totals 11 residues. V was pared by 6 bases and J by 9 bases, with 2 bases of the junction left unmatched. CDR1 is DFQATT, CDR2 SNEGSKA, per germline (reference sequence). The CDR3 reads CSARDRGQAFF. CDR3 nucleotides: TGCAGTGCCCGGGACAGGGGGCAAGCTTTCTTT.

The rearrangement joins TRBV4-1 to TRBJ2-7, with 10 bases that match TRBD2. Germline values: CDR1 MGHRA, CDR2 YSYEKL. After removal of 1 base from V and 3 bases from J, the junction contained 12 bases not matched to a gene. The CDR3 runs to 18 residues. The CDR3 region has the DNA TGCGCCAGCAGCCAAGTGGAACTAGCGGGATCTCGTAGCTACGAGCAGTACTTC. Amino acid sequence: CASSQVELAGSRSYEQYF.

V is TRBV6-4 and J is TRBJ2-3; 9 bases are shared with TRBD1. J lost 4 bases, V lost 7 bases, and 6 bases had no gene match. From germline, CDR1 is MRHNA and CDR2 SNTAGT. The CDR3 runs 14 residues. CDR3 DNA: TGTGCCAGCAACCCGGGACAGGGTGCAGATACGCAGTATTTT. Translated: CASNPGQGADTQYF.

The chain links TRBV7-2 to TRBJ2-7; 9 bases agree with TRBD1. Per the germline V gene, CDR1 is SGHTA and CDR2 is FQGNSA. The CDR3 spans 15 residues. Unmatched junction bases numbered 3, after V lost 1 base and J lost 2 bases. DNA of the CDR3: TGTGCCAGCAGCTTAGGCCGGGACAGGGCCTACGAGCAGTACTTC. It codes for CASSLGRDRAYEQYF.

This clone was recorded only once. This chain links TRBV6-5 with TRBJ2-7, with 11 bases fitting TRBD2. The germline CDR1 and CDR2 sequences are MNHEY and SVGAGI. The CDR3 consists of 15 residues. J was trimmed by 5 bases and V by 6 bases; bases with no gene match: 9. The CDR3 sequence is CASRYTSGSVNEQYF. As DNA, the CDR3 is TGTGCCAGCAGATATACTAGCGGGAGTGTGAACGAGCAGTACTTC.

V is TRBV10-3 and J is TRBJ2-3; 13 nucleotides line up with TRBD2. The germline CDR1 and CDR2 sequences are ENHRY and SYGVKD. The V and J ends lost 3 bases and 6 bases, in that order; junction bases with no gene match: 12. The CDR3 totals 18 residues. CDR3 in DNA: TGTGCCATCAGTGATCGGACTAGCGGGAGTGTAATGGTTGATACGCAGTATTTT. Translated: CAISDRTSGSVMVDTQYF.

V and J are TRBV7-9 and TRBJ1-4, with TRBD1 matching over 10 bases. Germline V gene data show CDR1 as SEHNR and CDR2 as FQNEAQ (reference sequence). V lost 1 base, J lost 1 base, and 0 bases stayed unmatched. The CDR3 is 16 amino acids. CDR3 residues: CASSLGTGGTNEKLFF. In nucleotides, the CDR3 is TGTGCCAGCAGCTTAGGGACAGGGGGAACTAATGAAAAACTGTTTTTT.

The chain couples TRBV10-3 to TRBJ1-2, with 10 bases fitting TRBD1. The CDR3 contains 13 residues. V trimming: 3 bases; J trimming: 8 bases; junction bases outside the gene matches: 3. Germline V gives CDR1 ENHRY, CDR2 SYGVKD. CDR3 residues: CAISDDRGRGYTF. The CDR3, as DNA: TGTGCCATCAGTGATGACAGGGGGCGCGGCTACACCTTC.

The chain combines TRBV29-1 with TRBJ2-7, with D possibly TRBD2 on 6 matching bases. The length of the CDR3 is 16 residues. The V end was cut by 0 bases, the J end by 4 bases, with 19 bases between. The germline V gene encodes CDR1 SQVTM and CDR2 ANQGSEA. For the CDR3, the DNA is TGCAGCGTTGAAGATCGAGTAGCGGTCCAACTTTACGAGCAGTACTTC. The encoded protein is CSVEDRVAVQLYEQYF.

The rearrangement links TRBV2 to TRBJ2-1, with D perhaps matching TRBD2 (5 bases). Trimming removed 6 bases at V and 4 bases at J, with 13 bases between. The CDR3 is 14 amino acids. Germline V gene lookup returns CDR1 SNHLY and CDR2 FYNNEI. This CDR3 is CASSLASPYNEQFF. The CDR3 DNA reads TGTGCCAGCAGCTTAGCGAGTCCTTACAATGAGCAGTTCTTC. The full variable domain, in which reference TRBV2 and TRBJ2-1 provide the parts outside the CDR3, is EPEVTQTPSHQVTQMGQEVILRCVPISNHLYFYWYRQILGQKVEFLVSFYNNEISEKSEIFDDQFSVERPDGSNFTLKIRSTKLEDSAMYFCASSLASPYNEQFFGPGTRLTVL.